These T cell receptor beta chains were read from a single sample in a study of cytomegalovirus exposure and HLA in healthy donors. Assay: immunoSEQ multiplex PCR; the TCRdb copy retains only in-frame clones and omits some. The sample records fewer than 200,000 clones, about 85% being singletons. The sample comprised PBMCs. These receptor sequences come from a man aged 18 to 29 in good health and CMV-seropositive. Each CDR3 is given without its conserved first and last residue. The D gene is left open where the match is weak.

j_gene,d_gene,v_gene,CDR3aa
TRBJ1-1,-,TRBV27,ASSLSSLNTEAF
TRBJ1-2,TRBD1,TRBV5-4,ASSRGQGDYGYT
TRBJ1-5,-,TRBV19,ASSIGKTGYYQPQH
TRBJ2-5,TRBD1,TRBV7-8,ASSLGTGTETQY
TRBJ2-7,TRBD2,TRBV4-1,ASSQGKIAGAYEQY
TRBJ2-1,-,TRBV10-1,ASSESIGGAKQF
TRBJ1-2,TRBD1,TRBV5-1,ASSSGQGDGYT
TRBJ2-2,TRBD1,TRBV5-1,ASSPPPGGDLTGELF
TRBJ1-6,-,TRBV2,ASSGQGNDSPLH
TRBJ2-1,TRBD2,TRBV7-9,ASSWTSGGSYNEQF
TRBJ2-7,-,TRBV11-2,ASSLDPGTLWGRQY
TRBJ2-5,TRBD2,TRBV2,ASSPTSGGAEETQY
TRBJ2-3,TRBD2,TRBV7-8,ASSRREGGTDTQY
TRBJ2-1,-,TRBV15,ATSRERDSTYNEQF
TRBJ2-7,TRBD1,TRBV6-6,ASRPGTAYEQY
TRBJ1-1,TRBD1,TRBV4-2,ASSQGQGMNTEAF
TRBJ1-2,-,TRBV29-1,SVERTDNYGYT
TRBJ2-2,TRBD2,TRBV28,ASQSGGRNAGELF
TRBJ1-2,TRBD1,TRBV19,ASRSGQLLYGYT
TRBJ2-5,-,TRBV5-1,ASTGETQY
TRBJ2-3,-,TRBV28,ASSRDLPTDTQY
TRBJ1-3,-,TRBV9,ASSDGGAGAGNTIY
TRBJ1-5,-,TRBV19,ASSRQEGNQPQH
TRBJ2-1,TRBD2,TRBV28,ASSYVAGRSEQF
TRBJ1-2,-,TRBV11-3,ASSFLGGGDYGYT
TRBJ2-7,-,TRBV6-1,AHGGAEEEQY
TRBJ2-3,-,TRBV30,AWSLAGAADTQY
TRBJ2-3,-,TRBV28,ASGLSTDTQY
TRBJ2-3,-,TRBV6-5,ASSLGGVGTDTQY
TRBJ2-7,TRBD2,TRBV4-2,ASSPSAGGGYEQY
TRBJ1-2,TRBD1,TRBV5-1,ASSSGQGDYGYT
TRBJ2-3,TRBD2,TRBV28,ASRKGGSGGWADTQY
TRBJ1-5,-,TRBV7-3,ASSLQGGQPQH
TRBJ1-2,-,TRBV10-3,AISPGQSERLT
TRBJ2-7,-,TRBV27,ASTSALGGEQY
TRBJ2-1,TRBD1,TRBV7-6,ASSQDRGRGWNEQF